This T cell receptor (beta chain) was profiled in a study of Ad26.COV2.S vaccination and SARS-CoV-2 variants. Study in general: A COV1001 Ad26.COV2.S trial-arm participant provided the sample. Donor got 5x10^10 or 1x10^11 viral particles of Ad26.COV2.S.

The data were produced by immunoSEQ multiplex PCR, yet TCRdb's version contains in-frame clones alone and is incomplete. The table lists about 400,000 clones, roughly 90% of them singletons. The CDR3 sequence is 14 residues long. Trimming took 7 bases from V and 1 from J, leaving 14 bases between them. CDR1 is GTSNPN and CDR2 is SVGIG in the germline V gene (reference sequence). The treatment is: some 20 received Ad26.COV2.S at low or high dose, single or two shots; about 5 received placebo; per-sample allocation not given. Sampling was performed 63 days after the first vaccine or placebo injection. The sequence came from a person between 18 and 59 years old who received the Ad26.COV2.S COVID-19 vaccine or a placebo. The material sequenced was peripheral blood, taken in a trial of Ad26.COV2.S vaccine versus placebo. The chain has TRBV30 and TRBJ1-5; a weak D match, TRBD1 (6 bases). The CDR3 DNA reads as TGTGCCTTTACACAGGGTATCAGCAATCAGCCCCAGCATTTT. It specifies CAFTQGISNQPQHF.